The rows below give T cell receptor beta chains drawn from one sample of a study of T cell responses to AZD1222 COVID-19 vaccine. This table comes from immunoSEQ multiplex PCR, and its TCRdb copy is limited to in-frame clones, with some not included. The sample has over 130,000 clones, roughly 90% seen once. This specimen was peripheral blood, taken 28 days after the second AZD1222 dose. These receptors originate from an adult who received the AZD1222 COVID-19 vaccine. CDR3s leave out the opening cysteine and the closing phenylalanine or tryptophan.

j_call	v_call	cdr3_aa
TRBJ2-3	TRBV19	ASSLLGGRGSTDTQY
TRBJ2-7	TRBV28	ASSFLYEQY
TRBJ1-1	TRBV27	ASSLGGKTEAF
TRBJ2-7	TRBV7-8	ASSAPPGLLYEQY
TRBJ1-2	TRBV5-1	ASRRGELDGYT
TRBJ2-7	TRBV5-4	ASSLSSGAYEQY
TRBJ1-5	TRBV24-1	ATSAGHPNQPQH
TRBJ1-5	TRBV28	ASSLVDRGTYSNQPQH
TRBJ1-3	TRBV19	ASRQGAGNTIY
TRBJ1-5	TRBV4-1	ASSNFPKTGTNQPQH
TRBJ1-1	TRBV12-3/TRBV12-4	ASSLRNTEAF
TRBJ2-7	TRBV2	ASSDTRYEQY
TRBJ2-7	TRBV10-3	AIRSGTSGPYEQY
TRBJ1-2	TRBV4-3	ASSQVAGSLYGYT
TRBJ2-3	TRBV24-1	ATSDHRTSGTDTQY
TRBJ1-2	TRBV4-1	ASSQGSTMQGAPYGYT
TRBJ1-1	TRBV6-6	AITKDGNTEAF
TRBJ2-1	TRBV5-1	ASSLEPISYNEQF
TRBJ1-4	TRBV5-6	ASSYGTGGREKLF
TRBJ2-3	TRBV7-9	ASSPRQGRTDTQY
TRBJ1-6	TRBV7-2	ASSLRNSPLH
TRBJ1-3	TRBV19	ASIGVSGNTIY
TRBJ1-1	TRBV12-3/TRBV12-4	ASRKTGFTEAF
TRBJ2-2	TRBV3-1/TRBV3-2	ASSQVTGASFRAGELF
TRBJ1-1	TRBV30	AWISGMNTEAF
TRBJ2-6	TRBV5-1	ASSLVPGDSGANVLT
TRBJ1-5	TRBV28	ASSPSLIRSGTNQPQH
TRBJ2-7	TRBV28	ASRGLAAEQY
TRBJ1-6	TRBV27	ASSPSRGTSYNSPLH
TRBJ2-3	TRBV3-1/TRBV3-2	ASSQDSRLGYTDTQY
TRBJ1-5	TRBV19	ASRTLGQTNQPQH
TRBJ1-6	TRBV27	ASSFQTGYYNSPLH
TRBJ2-5	TRBV18	ASSPETGLQETQY
TRBJ1-2	TRBV24-1	ATSDLGSSWGYT
TRBJ2-7	TRBV5-1	ASSLALAGASEQY
TRBJ1-1	TRBV13	ASSPTSNTEAF
TRBJ2-4	TRBV19	ARGGELLAKNIQY
TRBJ1-1	TRBV6-2/TRBV6-3	ASSYPWDRAVTEAF
TRBJ2-3	TRBV4-3	ASSQDLGRTDTQY
TRBJ2-3	TRBV24-1	ATSDWVGSTDTQY
TRBJ2-7	TRBV6-2/TRBV6-3	ASSPRQSTFSYEQY
TRBJ2-1	TRBV28	ASSSPHGLAGGNEQF
TRBJ2-7	TRBV4-1	ASSQDSANTIYYEQY
TRBJ2-3	TRBV5-1	ASSLELLAGGLDTQY
TRBJ2-3	TRBV27	ASKISGRTPDTQY
TRBJ1-1	TRBV28	ASSLYGDMNTEAF
TRBJ1-1	TRBV11-2	ASSPVRTRGWGGEAF
TRBJ1-4	TRBV28	AIRDESTNEKLF
TRBJ2-5	TRBV18	ASSPEGGETQY
TRBJ2-5	TRBV7-9	ASSLDWTGTETQY
TRBJ2-2	TRBV4-1	ASRQDPNTGELF
TRBJ2-5	TRBV5-5	ASSLRGSTTGETQY